Included here is one T cell receptor (beta chain) sequence, with context. This entry comes from a study of blood T cell repertoires in COVID-19. Clones were read by immunoSEQ multiplex PCR, and TCRdb kept only the in-frame ones, dropping some. The sample has about 170,000 clones, just under 85% seen once. CDR1 MGHRA and CDR2 YSYEKL come from the germline V gene. This CDR3 region has 14 residues. Unmatched junction bases numbered 5, after V lost 2 bases and J lost 6 bases. The chain combines TRBV4-1 with TRBJ2-3; 7 positions match TRBD1. Source material: peripheral blood. This TCR was recovered from a man aged 35-49 years who had recovered from COVID-19. This CDR3 is CASSQKGGADTQYF. The DNA of the CDR3 is TGCGCCAGCAGCCAAAAAGGGGGCGCCGATACGCAGTATTTT.